The 21 T cell receptor beta chains below all came from one sample that was sequenced in a study of TIL therapy for anti-PD-1-resistant metastatic lung cancer. Time point described: pre-treatment sample, taken before nivolumab and TIL therapy. The tumor samples were excised metastases, mostly pleural nodules or supraclavicular lymph nodes. Sequencing used immunoSEQ v3. The data were produced by immunoSEQ multiplex PCR, yet TCRdb's version contains in-frame clones alone and is incomplete. The table records roughly 28,000 clones, approximately 57% of them present only once. The sample in question was tumor tissue, obtained at baseline. The source of these receptors is a woman aged 30 to 85 with non-small cell lung cancer.

V and J are TRBV2 and TRBJ2-5; TRBD1 aligns across 8 bases. J gave up 5 bases and V 6 bases, and 11 bases lay outside the gene matches. CDR1 SNHLY and CDR2 FYNNEI come from the germline V gene. CDR3 length: 15 amino acids. The CDR3 nucleotides are TGTGCCAGCAGCTGGGCGACAGGGGTTCCGGAGACCCAGTACTTC. Translating gives CASSWATGVPETQYF.

The V and J genes are TRBV12-2 and TRBJ2-7; the table's D gene call, TRBD2, was not cross checked with the DNA. TRBV12-2 is a listed pseudogene. This CDR3 comprises 15 residues. CDR3 protein: CASRGRREQSYEQYF. The CDR3 DNA sequence: TGTGCAAGTCGCGGGCGGCGGGAGCAGTCCTACGAGCAGTACTTC.

The chain couples TRBV10-3 to TRBJ2-5; D unresolved. The CDR3 totals 14 residues. V gave up 4 bases and J gave up 0 bases, with 9 bases separating them. Germline V lookup: CDR1 ENHRY, CDR2 SYGVKD. The CDR3 spells CAISVNGYQETQYF. The CDR3 DNA reads TGTGCCATCAGTGTAAACGGATACCAAGAGACCCAGTACTTC.

The chain has TRBV4-1 and TRBJ2-1; 11 bases map to TRBD2. CDR1 is MGHRA and CDR2 is YSYEKL in the germline V gene. The length of the CDR3 is 16 residues. After removal of 2 bases from V and 10 bases from J, the junction contained 10 bases not matched to a gene. CDR3 sequence (DNA): TGCGCCAGCAGCCAACATAGGCTAGCGGGAGGTGTGGAGCAGTTCTTC. Its translation is CASSQHRLAGGVEQFF.

This clone is a singleton in its sample. The chain recombines TRBV6-1 with TRBJ2-7; TRBD2 agrees at 8 bases. CDR1 MNHNS and CDR2 SASEGT come from the germline V gene. V gave up 2 bases and J gave up 3 bases; unmatched junction bases: 3. The CDR3 covers 14 residues. The CDR3 loop reads CASSESGGVYEQYF. The CDR3 nucleotides read TGTGCCAGCAGTGAATCGGGGGGGGTCTACGAGCAGTACTTC.

The chain has TRBV7-9 and TRBJ2-5; 7 bases are a match to TRBD1. This CDR3 spans 14 amino acids. V dropped 5 bases and J dropped 1; count of bases not matched to a gene: 4. Looked up from germline, CDR1 is SEHNR and CDR2 is FQNEAQ (reference sequence). CDR3 region: CASSPWDSQETQYF. The DNA for the CDR3 is TGTGCCAGCAGCCCCTGGGACAGCCAAGAGACCCAGTACTTC.

The sample holds one count of this clone. This rearrangement joins TRBV7-2 to TRBJ2-7; a possible D gene is TRBD1 (6 bases). Germline CDR1 and CDR2: SGHTA and FQGNSA. V was clipped by 5 bases and J by 6 bases, with 17 bases between them. The CDR3 is made up of 14 amino acids. In DNA, the CDR3 is TGTGCCAGCAGCCCTGGGACAACGGACGCCGAGCAGTACTTC. Amino acid sequence: CASSPGTTDAEQYF.

The rearrangement joins TRBV6-9 to TRBJ2-7; D call uncertain. V dropped 10 bases and J dropped 4 bases, with 14 bases sitting between them. The CDR3 runs to 12 residues. Germline-derived CDR1 and CDR2 are MNHGY and SVAAGI. CDR3 coding DNA: TGTGCCACCTTGGACGGGCGATACGAGCAGTACTTC. It yields the protein CATLDGRYEQYF.

The chain employs TRBV19 and TRBJ2-5; D gene ambiguous. Germline CDR1 and CDR2: LNHDA and SQIVND (reference sequence). This CDR3 region has 11 residues. The ends were cut back, 4 bases at V and 2 bases at J, with 2 bases in the middle. CDR3 in amino acids: CASSTQETQYF. The DNA of the CDR3 is TGTGCCAGTAGTACACAAGAGACCCAGTACTTC.

The chain joins TRBV11-2 to TRBJ1-5; D is unresolved. The V end lost 0 bases, the J end lost 0 bases, and 6 bases lay between the germline ends. CDR1 and CDR2 from the germline V gene are SGHAT and FQNNGV. The CDR3 has 15 residues. This chain's CDR3 is CASSLEPYSNQPQHF. The CDR3 DNA reads as TGTGCCAGCAGCTTAGAACCGTATAGCAATCAGCCCCAGCATTTT.

This clone appeared a few times. The chain is built from TRBV7-2 and TRBJ2-7; D is perhaps TRBD2 (6 bases). Germline V gene data show CDR1 as SGHTA and CDR2 as FQGNSA. The V end lost 5 bases, the J end lost 7 bases, and 18 bases lay between the germline ends. This CDR3 is built from 14 residues. CDR3 nucleotide sequence: TGTGCCAGCAGCCCCGCTAGCGTTGAGGGGGAGCAGTACTTC. It encodes CASSPASVEGEQYF.

Only a few counts were recorded for this clone. This chain joins TRBV11-2 and TRBJ1-1; no reliable D call. Trimming removed 7 bases at V and 7 bases at J, with 10 bases between. CDR1 is SGHAT and CDR2 is FQNNGV in the germline V gene. The CDR3 loop spans 11 amino acids. The CDR3, as DNA: TGTGCCAGCAAGGAATGGGGTGAAGCTTTCTTT. Translated, it gives CASKEWGEAFF.

J is TRBJ2-7 and V is TRBV18; the D gene is possibly TRBD2 (6 bases). The V end was cut by 3 bases, the J end by 0 bases, with 15 bases between. This CDR3 is 16 amino acids long. The germline gives CDR1 KGHSH, CDR2 LQKENI. The CDR3 sequence: CASSPLSGTDSYEQYF. DNA of the CDR3: TGTGCCAGCTCACCTTTAAGTGGGACTGACTCCTACGAGCAGTACTTC.

The chain recombines TRBV7-9 with TRBJ1-1; no reliable D call. V gave up 8 bases and J gave up 4 bases, with 14 bases separating them. From germline, CDR1 is SEHNR and CDR2 FQNEAQ (reference sequence). The CDR3 is 13 residues long. CDR3 sequence: CASRNSRSTEAFF. The CDR3 DNA sequence: TGTGCCAGCCGTAACTCGAGGTCCACTGAAGCTTTCTTT.

The rearrangement links TRBV30 to TRBJ1-2; D call uncertain. This CDR3 contains 12 residues. V lost 8 bases, J lost 7 bases, and 17 bases lay in between. The germline gives CDR1 GTSNPN, CDR2 SVGIG (reference sequence). The CDR3 protein is CAGNLQRTGYTF. The DNA of the CDR3 is TGTGCCGGAAACTTACAGCGAACTGGCTACACCTTC.

This clone has a handful of counts. V is TRBV7-9 and J is TRBJ1-4; a possible D gene is TRBD1 (5 bases). Germline V CDR1 and CDR2: SEHNR, FQNEAQ (reference sequence). The CDR3 length is 14 residues. V was pared by 0 bases and J by 6 bases, with 8 bases between. CDR3 bases: TGTGCCAGCAGCTTAGCCAGGGATGATGAAAAACTGTTTTTT. Amino acid sequence: CASSLARDDEKLFF. Together with reference TRBV7-9 and TRBJ1-4, the CDR3 gives the full variable domain: DTGVSQNPRHKITKRGQNVTFRCDPISEHNRLYWYRQTLGQGPEFLTYFQNEAQLEKSRLLSDRFSAERPKGSFSTLEIQRTEQGDSAMYLCASSLARDDEKLFFGSGTQLSVL.

This clone was seen only once. The chain couples TRBV14 to TRBJ1-1; D is unresolved. There are 14 residues in the CDR3. The germline V and J ends were trimmed by 1 base and 4 bases, with 10 bases remaining between them. Germline CDR1 is SGHDN and CDR2 is FVKESK. CDR3 loop: CASSQVFGATEAFF. The CDR3 DNA follows: TGTGCCAGCAGCCAAGTTTTTGGTGCCACTGAAGCTTTCTTT.

V and J are TRBV6-1 and TRBJ2-7, with D uncertain. V dropped 7 bases and J dropped 4 bases, with 14 bases sitting between them. Germline V gene lookup returns CDR1 MNHNS and CDR2 SASEGT. CDR3 length: 13 residues. CDR3 sequence: CASITPPAYEQYF. CDR3 sequence (DNA): TGTGCCAGCATTACCCCTCCGGCTTACGAGCAGTACTTC.

CDR3 DNA: TGTGCCAGCAGTGAATCAAGGGCGAACTATGGCTACACCTTC. Residues: CASSESRANYGYTF. The rearrangement uses TRBV25-1 and TRBJ1-2; D is unclear. Germline loops: CDR1 MGHDK, CDR2 SYGVNS. V lost 1 base to trimming and J lost 2 bases, with 8 bases between them. The CDR3 is made up of 14 amino acids.

The V call is TRBV15, the J call TRBJ2-5; 13 positions agree with TRBD2. The germline gives CDR1 LNHNV, CDR2 YYDKDF (reference sequence). The V gene end was trimmed by 0 bases and the J gene end by 4 bases; junction bases not matched to a gene: 8. This CDR3 is 18 amino acids long. The CDR3 bases are TGTGCCACCAGCAGAGATCCCTTGGGACTAGCGGGAAGAGAGACCCAGTACTTC. Translating gives CATSRDPLGLAGRETQYF.

The chain joins TRBV5-1 to TRBJ2-1, with a weak D call TRBD2 (5 bases). The CDR3 runs to 15 residues. Germline V lookup: CDR1 SGHRS, CDR2 YFSETQ. V was clipped by 0 bases and J by 6 bases, with 13 bases between them. CDR3 sequence reads: CASSLGRTSFNEQFF. CDR3 DNA sequence: TGCGCCAGCAGCTTGGGCCGGACTTCTTTCAATGAGCAGTTCTTC.